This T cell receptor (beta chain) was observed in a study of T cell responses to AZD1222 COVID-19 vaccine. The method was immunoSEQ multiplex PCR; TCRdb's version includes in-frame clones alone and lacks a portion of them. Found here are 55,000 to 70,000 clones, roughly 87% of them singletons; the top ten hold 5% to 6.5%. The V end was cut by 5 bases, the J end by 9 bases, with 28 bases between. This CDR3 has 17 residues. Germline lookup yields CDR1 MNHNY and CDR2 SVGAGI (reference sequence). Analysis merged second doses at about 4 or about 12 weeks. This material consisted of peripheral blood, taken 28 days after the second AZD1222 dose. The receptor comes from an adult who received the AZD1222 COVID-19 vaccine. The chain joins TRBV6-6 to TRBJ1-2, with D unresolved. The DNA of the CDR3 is TGTGCCAGCAGTCAAAACCTCGGTCGGGCCGCAATTGGGAGCTACACCTTC. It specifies CASSQNLGRAAIGSYTF.